A selection of T cell receptor beta chains follows, all from one sample in a study of response to subunit inactivated influenza vaccine. MiXCR was run by TCRdb on the RT-PCR reads, yielding one entry per CDR3 protein. The sample has hundreds of thousands of distinct CDR3 sequences; around 14% are singletons. The source material was PBMCs from blood, sampled less than 15 days before vaccination. The receptors were sampled from a man aged 50 to 60 who received an inactivated influenza vaccine. CDR3s include the opening cysteine and the closing phenylalanine or tryptophan. The D gene is left open where the match is weak. Clone size is given for some rows only: seen once, a few or many times, or a class if the clone is expanded.

v_gene,j_gene,d_gene,abundance,CDR3nt,CDR3aa
TRBV28,TRBJ2-7,TRBD1,few,TGTGCCAGCAGTTTAACGGGACAGGGCGCCTACGAGCAGTACTTC,CASSLTGQGAYEQYF
TRBV7-2,TRBJ2-5,-,-,TGTGCCAGCAGCTTAGTGCTAGGAGGCGGTGGAGAGACCCAGTACTTC,CASSLVLGGGGETQYF
TRBV5-1,TRBJ2-2,-,few,TGCGCCAGCAGCTCACAACAGGGAGCGAACACCGGGGAGCTGTTTTTT,CASSSQQGANTGELFF
TRBV10-2,TRBJ2-2,TRBD2,-,TGCGCCAGCAGCACTACTAGCGGGAGGGCCACGAGGACCGGGGAGCTGTTTTTT,CASSTTSGRATRTGELFF
TRBV9,TRBJ2-3,TRBD1,-,TGTACCAGCAGCCCCAGGGGGATCGGCACAGATACGCAGTATTTT,CTSSPRGIGTDTQYF
TRBV4-1,TRBJ2-7,-,-,TGCGCCAGCAGCCGATTCGGAGGAGGTGGGAACTACGAGCAGTACTTC,CASSRFGGGGNYEQYF
TRBV7-9,TRBJ2-3,TRBD2,-,TGTGCCAGCAGCCAGGGTAGAGCGGGGCGCACAGATACGCAGTATTTT,CASSQGRAGRTDTQYF
TRBV5-5,TRBJ2-1,-,-,TGTGCCAGCAGCTCCGGACTGTTGAGCTCCTACAATGAGCAGTTCTTC,CASSSGLLSSYNEQFF
TRBV5-6,TRBJ1-1,-,many,TGTGCCAGCAGCTTGGGTTACAGAATGGAAGCTTTCTTT,CASSLGYRMEAFF
TRBV20-1,TRBJ2-1,TRBD1,-,TGCAGTGCTAGGAGTCCCGGGGGACAGGTCCACAATGAGCAGTTCTTC,CSARSPGGQVHNEQFF